Below, one T cell receptor (beta chain) is given with its context. Clones were read by immunoSEQ multiplex PCR, and TCRdb kept only the in-frame ones, dropping some. The table lists about 2.4 million clones, roughly 93% of them singletons. This record comes from a study of shared clonotypes between healthy human individuals. Sample: naive CD4+ T cells from PBMCs. Subset defined: CD45RA+ positively selected. The receptor was derived from a man younger than 35 in good health. Some clones in this sample may be carry-over from other donors' samples.

CDR3 loop: CAWSEPGYYGYTF. CDR3 bases: TGTGCCTGGAGTGAGCCGGGGTACTATGGCTACACCTTC. The gene calls are TRBV30 and TRBJ1-2, with D hard to call. V lost 1 base and J lost 3, with 9 bases in between. The CDR3 covers 13 residues. Germline loops: CDR1 GTSNPN, CDR2 SVGIG (reference sequence).